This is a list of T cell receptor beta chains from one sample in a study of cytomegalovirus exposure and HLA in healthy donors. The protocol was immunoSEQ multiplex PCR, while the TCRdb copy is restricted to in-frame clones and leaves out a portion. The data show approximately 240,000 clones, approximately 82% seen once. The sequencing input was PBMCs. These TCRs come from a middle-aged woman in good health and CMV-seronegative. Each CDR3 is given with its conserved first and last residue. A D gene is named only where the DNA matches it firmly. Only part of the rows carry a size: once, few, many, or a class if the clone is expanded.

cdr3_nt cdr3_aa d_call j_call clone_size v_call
TGTGCCAGCAGTTTCTTACGGAGGAACACTGAAGCTTTCTTT CASSFLRRNTEAFF . TRBJ1-1 . TRBV28
TGTGCCAGCAGTTGGGGGACAGGGTTCACTGAAGCTTTCTTT CASSWGTGFTEAFF TRBD1 TRBJ1-1 . TRBV5-5
TGCGCCAGCGTAGTTGGTTGTGCGGCGGAACTGTACTTC CASVVGCAAELYF . TRBJ2-7 . TRBV10-1
TGTGCCAGCTCACCTCTAGCGGGCCCCTCCTACGAGCAGTACTTC CASSPLAGPSYEQYF TRBD2 TRBJ2-7 . TRBV18
TGTGCCAGCAGCCAATACTTAAACACTGAAGCTTTCTTT CASSQYLNTEAFF . TRBJ1-1 . TRBV5-5
TGTGCCAGTAGTCCCCAGGCAGGGGGGAACACCGGGGAGCTGTTTTTT CASSPQAGGNTGELFF TRBD1 TRBJ2-2 . TRBV19
TGTGCCATCAGTGGCTCCGGGACAGGGGCCACCGGGGAGCTGTTTTTT CAISGSGTGATGELFF TRBD1 TRBJ2-2 . TRBV10-3
TGTGCCCCCGGGGAGGGGGTCACAGATACGCAGTATTTT CAPGEGVTDTQYF . TRBJ2-3 . TRBV9
TGTGCCAGCCGGGACAGGGGACGACTTGGCTACACCTTC CASRDRGRLGYTF TRBD1 TRBJ1-2 . TRBV5-6
TGCAGCGTGTGGCAGGGTTTGGGACAGCCCCAGCATTTT CSVWQGLGQPQHF . TRBJ1-5 . TRBV29-1
TGTGCCAGCAGTGGACTAGCGGGGGGGCCTGGGGAGCAGTTCTTC CASSGLAGGPGEQFF TRBD2 TRBJ2-1 . TRBV6-4
TGTGCCAGCTCACCCAGGCAGGGGGAGGCCGGTCAGCCCCAGCATTTT CASSPRQGEAGQPQHF TRBD1 TRBJ1-5 once TRBV18
TGTGCCAGCTCACCATCAGGGGCAAGCAATCAGCCCCAGCATTTT CASSPSGASNQPQHF . TRBJ1-5 few TRBV18
TGTGCCAGCAGCTTAGCGTTGGGACAGAGCTGGCCCCAGTACTTC CASSLALGQSWPQYF TRBD1 TRBJ2-5 . TRBV7-6
TGTGCCAGCAGTTCTAGGGGACAGGGAGTTTCCAGCAATCGTGCCCGACAGCCCCAGCATTTT CASSSRGQGVSSNRARQPQHF TRBD1 TRBJ1-5 . TRBV28
TGTGCCAGCAGCTTAGGGGGACAGGGGAACTATGGCTACACCTTC CASSLGGQGNYGYTF TRBD1 TRBJ1-2 . TRBV7-6
TGTGCCAGCAGGGGAGGAGATTCGAATGGCTACACCTTC CASRGGDSNGYTF . TRBJ1-2 . TRBV5-6
TGTGCCACCAGCAGAGATCTAGCTTCCTCCTACGAGCAGTACTTC CATSRDLASSYEQYF . TRBJ2-7 . TRBV15
TGCGCCAGCAGGAGACAGGGGGGAGAGACCCAGTACTTC CASRRQGGETQYF TRBD1 TRBJ2-5 . TRBV5-1
TGTGCCAGCGTCCCAGGGGGATCGAATTCACCCCTCCACTTT CASVPGGSNSPLHF TRBD1 TRBJ1-6 once TRBV2
TGTGCCAGCAGTGCGACAGGGTTCGGACGAAACACCATATATTTT CASSATGFGRNTIYF TRBD1 TRBJ1-3 . TRBV11-2
TGTGCCAGCAGTGATGCCAGGGGGAACAATGAGCAGTTCTTC CASSDARGNNEQFF TRBD1 TRBJ2-1 once TRBV2
TGTGCCAGCACCCCCGGGCAGGGAGAAAAACTGTTTTTT CASTPGQGEKLFF . TRBJ1-4 . TRBV28
TGTGCCACCCGAGGGTTCGAGGGAACTGAAGCTTTCTTT CATRGFEGTEAFF . TRBJ1-1 . TRBV10-3
TGTGCCAGCAGCTCAATTGACAGGGTTGAAGCTTTCTTT CASSSIDRVEAFF TRBD1 TRBJ1-1 . TRBV7-2
TGTGCCAGCAGTCTGGGACAGGTGAGGCAGCCCCAGCATTTT CASSLGQVRQPQHF TRBD1 TRBJ1-5 . TRBV28
TGTGCCAGCAGCTTATATGGCCGGACAGAGAGTGAAGCTTTCTTT CASSLYGRTESEAFF . TRBJ1-1 . TRBV11-2
TGCGCCAGCAGCCACATAGCGGGGGGATCATACAATGAGCAGTTCTTC CASSHIAGGSYNEQFF TRBD2 TRBJ2-1 . TRBV4-1
TGCGCCAGCAGCTTGGCTGACAGGGGGAATGAAAAACTGTTTTTT CASSLADRGNEKLFF TRBD1 TRBJ1-4 many TRBV5-1
TGTGCCAGCAGCTTAAAGCTTAGGAACTACGAGCAGTACTTC CASSLKLRNYEQYF . TRBJ2-7 . TRBV13
TGTGCCAGCGGCTTGTCAAGGGGGGGCCAAGAGACCCAGTACTTC CASGLSRGGQETQYF . TRBJ2-5 . TRBV2
TGTGCCAGCAGCTCTCAGGGGGAGCAGTTCTTC CASSSQGEQFF . TRBJ2-1 . TRBV11-3
TGTGCCAGCAGCTCAACTAAAACACAGGGTGAGACCCAGTACTTC CASSSTKTQGETQYF . TRBJ2-5 . TRBV7-9
TGTGCCAGCAGTTATTGGCGGGGGGACGACAATGAGCAGTTCTTC CASSYWRGDDNEQFF TRBD2 TRBJ2-1 few TRBV6-6
TGCAGCATCGCCGGGGCTAGCGGGGGGACGAGCTCCTACAATGAGCAGTTCTTC CSIAGASGGTSSYNEQFF TRBD2 TRBJ2-1 . TRBV29-1
TGCGCCAGCAGTCACCGGGGACAGGGGGCCGACGGGGAGCTGTTTTTT CASSHRGQGADGELFF TRBD1 TRBJ2-2 . TRBV23-1
TGCGCCAGCAGCCTAAATGGAGACGGGGAGCTGTTTTTT CASSLNGDGELFF . TRBJ2-2 . TRBV5-1
TGCGCCAGCAGCCAACAGACAGGGGCGGGTTCACCCCTCCACTTT CASSQQTGAGSPLHF TRBD1 TRBJ1-6 once TRBV4-3
TGTGCCACCGGGGAAGAGCAGTACTTC CATGEEQYF . TRBJ2-7 . TRBV19
TGTGCCAGCAGCCTTGACAGGCTCTCTAATTCACCCCTCCACTTT CASSLDRLSNSPLHF . TRBJ1-6 once TRBV5-4